These 25 T cell receptor beta chains were all obtained from the same sample, sequenced in a study of naive and memory T cell subsets. Specified treatment: skin biopsy from PPD injection site in Mantoux-positive individual. Reverse transcription used DNase-treated unsorted total RNA, aiming for about 1 to 1000 ng. Blood and skin TCR RNA was reverse transcribed with alpha and beta constant primers. TCRdb passed the UMI-ligation and nested PCR reads through MiXCR, listing each CDR3 protein once. The sample shows some 20,000 distinct CDR3 sequences, 8.5% to 10% of them seen only once. The sample was skin, taken from a tuberculin skin test site. These receptors came from an adult in good health.

In its sample, this clonotype is medium-sized. The chain couples TRBV6-2 or TRBV6-3 to TRBJ2-1, with a tentative D call TRBD2 (5 bases). With 2 bases removed from V and 4 bases from J, the gap between germline ends came to 6 bases. CDR3 length equals 13 residues. CDR1 is MNHEY and CDR2 is SVGEGT in the germline V gene. The CDR3 reads CASSYREYNEQFF. Written as DNA, the CDR3 is TGTGCCAGCAGTTACCGGGAATACAATGAGCAGTTCTTC.

Many counts were recorded for this clonotype. The gene calls are TRBV7-9 and TRBJ2-7, with TRBD1 identical over 8 bases. CDR3 length: 14 residues. V lost 5 bases, J lost 3 bases, and 6 bases stayed unmatched. Germline lookup yields CDR1 SEHNR and CDR2 FQNEAQ (reference sequence). The DNA of the CDR3 is TGTGCCAGCAGCCCGCGGACAGGGAACTACGAGCAGTACTTC. This codes for CASSPRTGNYEQYF.

This clonotype was observed many times. V and J are TRBV20-1 and TRBJ1-1, with TRBD1 as a possible D gene (5 bases). V gave up 0 bases and J gave up 5 bases, with 13 bases separating them. The CDR3 sequence is 14 residues long. Germline values: CDR1 DFQATT, CDR2 SNEGSKA (reference sequence). In DNA, the CDR3 is TGCAGTGCTAGAGAATCGGGGCGACGAACTGAAGCTTTCTTT. It encodes CSARESGRRTEAFF.

The rearrangement joins TRBV10-1 to TRBJ2-3; unclear D gene. Deletions cut 3 bases from V and 0 bases from J, with 13 bases between. CDR3 size: 16 residues. CDR1 and CDR2 (germline): WNHNN, SYGVQD (reference sequence). CDR3 nucleotide sequence: TGCGCCAGCAGTGACAAGACGGAAACTAGCACAGATACGCAGTATTTT. Translated: CASSDKTETSTDTQYF.

This clonotype came up a few times. At one boundary the junction diverges from the germline segment, which might be a read error. The chain joins TRBV7-2 to TRBJ1-2; D is possibly TRBD1 (5 bases). CDR3 length: 15 amino acids. The germline gives CDR1 SGHTA, CDR2 FQGNSA. CDR3 coding DNA: TGTGCCAGCAGCTTAGAGGGGCTACCTAACTATGGCGACACCTTC. Protein sequence: CASSLEGLPNYGDTF.

This clonotype was detected ten times or more. The chain combines TRBV20-1 with TRBJ2-3; TRBD2 agrees at 9 bases. This CDR3 contains 15 residues. Unmatched junction bases numbered 7, after V lost 3 bases and J lost 3 bases. The germline V gene has CDR1 DFQATT and CDR2 SNEGSKA (reference sequence). CDR3 protein: CSARDSGSGTDTQYF. CDR3 coding DNA: TGCAGTGCTAGGGATAGCGGGAGCGGGACAGATACGCAGTATTTT.

This clonotype was recorded many times. The J gene is TRBJ2-1, the V gene TRBV14; 9 bases line up with TRBD2. CDR3 length equals 15 residues. From germline, CDR1 is SGHDN and CDR2 FVKESK. Trimming at V came to 4 bases and at J to 8 bases, leaving 9 bases not matched to a gene. CDR3 bases: TGTGCCAGCAGCCCGCTAGCGGGAAGGATAGATGAGCAGTTCTTC. This sequence encodes CASSPLAGRIDEQFF.

Only a few counts were recorded for this clonotype. The chain employs TRBV12-3 or TRBV12-4 and TRBJ2-5, with a possible D match to TRBD1 (6 bases). This CDR3 has 13 amino acids. V lost 6 bases to trimming and J lost 7 bases, with 15 bases between them. CDR3 bases: TGTGCCAGCAGCCGACAGGCTCGGGCGACCCAGTACTTC. It yields the protein CASSRQARATQYF.

This clonotype was counted only a few times. The rearrangement links TRBV11-2 to TRBJ2-3; D possibly uses TRBD1 or TRBD2 (5 bases each). Germline assignment: CDR1 SGHAT and CDR2 FQNNGV. Trimming stripped 0 bases from V and 1 base from J, with 14 bases between. The CDR3 sequence is 17 residues long. In DNA form, the CDR3 reads TGTGCCAGCAGCTTAGATAATCCGGGGCGCGGCACAGATACGCAGTATTTT. Protein: CASSLDNPGRGTDTQYF. The full variable domain, with the rest looked up from reference TRBV11-2 and TRBJ2-3, is EAGVAQSPRYKIIEKRQSVAFWCNPISGHATLYWYQQILGQGPKLLIQFQNNGVVDDSQLPKDRFSAERLKGVDSTLKIQPAKLEDSAVYLCASSLDNPGRGTDTQYFGPGTRLTVL.

This clonotype was counted a few times. The chain carries TRBV7-8 and TRBJ1-4; D call uncertain. Germline lookup yields CDR1 SGHVS and CDR2 FQNEAQ. V was pared by 5 bases and J by 7 bases, with 17 bases between. The CDR3 length is 15 residues. The chain's CDR3 is CASSPTPKGREKLFF. The CDR3 DNA sequence: TGTGCCAGCAGCCCGACCCCCAAAGGTCGTGAAAAACTGTTTTTT.

As regards this clonotype: This clone may be a read error of a much larger clone one base away. The chain carries TRBV20-1 and TRBJ1-5, with 7 positions matching TRBD1. The V gene end was trimmed by 3 bases and the J gene end by 6 bases; junction bases not matched to a gene: 5. The CDR3 runs 13 residues. Germline values: CDR1 DFQATT, CDR2 SNEGSKA (reference sequence). The CDR3 spells CSARTGCGQPQHF. DNA for the CDR3: TGCAGTGCTAGGACAGGGTGCGGTCAGCCCCAGCATTTT.

Many counts were recorded for this clonotype. This chain connects TRBV4-3 to TRBJ1-3; D not resolved. Germline CDR1 is LGHNA and CDR2 is YSLEER. The CDR3 spans 15 residues. The germline V and J ends were trimmed by 0 bases and 1 base, with 7 bases remaining between them. The CDR3 DNA sequence: TGCGCCAGCAGCCAAGATTCGGCTTCTGGAAACACCATATATTTT. This translates into CASSQDSASGNTIYF.

This clonotype was recorded at least ten times. The chain combines TRBV6-2 or TRBV6-3 with TRBJ2-3; 9 bases are shared with TRBD2. The CDR3 has 13 residues. With 8 bases clipped from V and 4 bases from J, the junction kept 4 bases outside the gene matches. Germline-derived CDR1 and CDR2 are MNHEY and SVGEGT. The CDR3 protein is CASQAGGSDTQYF. DNA for the CDR3: TGTGCCAGCCAAGCGGGGGGCTCAGATACGCAGTATTTT.

The chain links TRBV5-6 to TRBJ2-1, with D hard to call. CDR3 length: 15 amino acids. Trimming took 0 bases from V and 16 from J, leaving 23 bases between them. The germline gives CDR1 SGHDT, CDR2 YYEEEE. As DNA, the CDR3 is TGTGCCAGCAGCTTGGAGAAGGGCAACTCGCCCAGCCTCTTCTTC. Translated: CASSLEKGNSPSLFF.

In its sample, this clonotype was seen a few times. This sequence joins TRBV10-3 and TRBJ1-1; maybe TRBD1 (5 bases). Germline V lookup: CDR1 ENHRY, CDR2 SYGVKD. CDR3 size: 15 residues. V lost 0 bases and J 5 bases, leaving 13 bases between the germline ends. This chain's CDR3 is CAISESLGGWTEAFF. Written as DNA, the CDR3 is TGTGCCATCAGTGAGTCGTTGGGGGGGTGGACTGAAGCTTTCTTT.

This clonotype came up a few times. The genes are TRBV6-2 or TRBV6-3 and TRBJ1-2; D possibly corresponds to TRBD1 (5 bases). V lost 2 bases and J 6 bases, leaving 10 bases between the germline ends. The CDR3 has 13 residues. CDR1 and CDR2 (germline): MNHEY, SVGEGT. Here the CDR3 reads CASSYSREHGYTF. DNA for the CDR3: TGTGCCAGCAGTTACAGCAGGGAGCATGGCTACACCTTC.

There are a few counts of this clonotype. This chain uses TRBV2 with TRBJ2-7; possible D gene TRBD1, 6 bases. From germline, CDR1 is SNHLY and CDR2 FYNNEI. The CDR3 is 15 residues long. V lost 7 bases, J lost 3 bases, and 19 bases lay in between. This chain's CDR3 is CASISRGITFYEQYF. The DNA of the CDR3 is TGTGCCAGCATTAGCAGGGGAATCACTTTCTACGAGCAGTACTTC.

The rearrangement joins TRBV15 to TRBJ2-7; 10 bases are a match to TRBD1. The V and J ends lost 4 bases and 5 bases, in that order; junction bases with no gene match: 8. The CDR3 sequence is 15 residues long. The germline CDR1 and CDR2 sequences are LNHNV and YYDKDF (reference sequence). CDR3 sequence (DNA): TGTGCCACCAGCACCCCGGGACAGGGGCGCAACGAGCAGTACTTC. This codes for CATSTPGQGRNEQYF.

The J gene is TRBJ2-5, the V gene TRBV10-1; TRBD1 agrees at 7 bases. Germline V CDR1 and CDR2: WNHNN, SYGVQD (reference sequence). V was clipped by 8 bases and J by 1 base; unmatched bases: 7. The CDR3 has 14 residues. The CDR3 is CASSTRDSQETQYF. CDR3 bases: TGCGCCAGCTCAACCCGGGACAGCCAAGAGACCCAGTACTTC.

V usage is TRBV4-1 and J usage is TRBJ2-7, with 12 nucleotides matching TRBD2. J was trimmed by 5 bases and V by 5 bases; bases with no gene match: 10. This CDR3 comprises 16 residues. Looked up from germline, CDR1 is MGHRA and CDR2 is YSYEKL. The CDR3 spells CASSESQTSGSHEQYF. CDR3 DNA: TGCGCCAGCAGCGAAAGTCAGACTAGCGGGAGCCACGAGCAGTACTTC.

This clonotype was counted a few times. This rearrangement joins TRBV10-2 to TRBJ2-6, with unresolved D. The CDR3 length is 14 residues. Trimming stripped 11 bases from V and 0 bases from J, with 11 bases between. Germline V CDR1 and CDR2: WSHSY, SAAADI. Written as DNA, the CDR3 is TGCGCCTGCCAAAAGACCTCTGGGGCCAACGTCCTGACTTTC. Encoded protein: CACQKTSGANVLTF.

This clonotype was picked up a small number of times. The V gene is TRBV28, the J gene TRBJ2-4, with D unclear. Trimming removed 6 bases at V and 1 base at J, with 16 bases between. Germline lookup yields CDR1 MDHEN and CDR2 SYDVKM. The CDR3 consists of 16 residues. The CDR3 DNA reads as TGTGCCAGCAGCGGCGTGGGTAGTGGGGCCAAAAACATTCAGTACTTC. The encoded protein is CASSGVGSGAKNIQYF. Complete variable domain (other parts from reference TRBV28 and TRBJ2-4): DVKVTQSSRYLVKRTGEKVFLECVQDMDHENMFWYRQDPGLGLRLIYFSYDVKMKEKGDIPEGYSVSREKKERFSLILESASTNQTSMYLCASSGVGSGAKNIQYFGAGTRLSVL.

The gene calls are TRBV5-5 and TRBJ1-1, with a weak D call TRBD1 (6 bases). CDR1 and CDR2 from the germline V gene are SGHKS and YYEKEE (reference sequence). V gave up 2 bases and J gave up 0 bases, with 11 bases separating them. There are 15 residues in the CDR3. CDR3 bases: TGTGCCAGCAGCTTCGGACAGTACATGAACACTGAAGCTTTCTTT. Its protein product is CASSFGQYMNTEAFF.

V and J are TRBV2 and TRBJ2-7; D possibly corresponds to TRBD2 (7 bases). Trimming left V 7 bases short and J 3 bases short, with 16 bases between. CDR3 length equals 14 residues. The V gene's germline CDR1 is SNHLY and CDR2 FYNNEI. CDR3 sequence reads: CASTSGTLSYEQYF. CDR3 coding DNA: TGTGCCAGCACGAGCGGGACATTGAGCTACGAGCAGTACTTC.

The V gene is TRBV6-6, the J gene TRBJ1-4, with 9 bases that match TRBD1. The CDR3 has 13 amino acids. V was clipped by 7 bases and J by 7 bases; unmatched bases: 4. Germline V gene data show CDR1 as MNHNY and CDR2 as SVGAGI (reference sequence). Here the CDR3 reads CASTGTGREKLFF. The CDR3 bases are TGTGCCAGCACCGGGACAGGGCGTGAAAAACTGTTTTTT.